This T cell receptor beta chain was retrieved from a study of T cell responses to AZD1222 COVID-19 vaccine. Study-level results: Donors were largely white British and mainly female; clonal diversity was possibly underestimated. Unmutated variant regions reportedly attract nearly half of all spike-specific TCRs.

As concerns this clone: Its antigen is still unknown.

The ends lost 4 bases at V and 4 bases at J; junction bases unmatched: 3. Germline-derived CDR1 and CDR2 are SNHLY and FYNNEI. This CDR3 spans 13 amino acids. This table comes from immunoSEQ multiplex PCR, and its TCRdb copy is limited to in-frame clones, with some not included. The sample holds 100,000 to 150,000 clones; around 89% are singletons and the top ten take around 4%. The chain employs TRBV2 and TRBJ2-5, with TRBD1 matching 7 bases. Sequencing used peripheral blood, obtained on day 0 of AZD1222 vaccination. This TCR derives from an adult in good health. The CDR3 reads CASSARGSETQYF. The CDR3 DNA sequence: TGTGCCAGCAGTGCCAGGGGGTCAGAGACCCAGTACTTC.